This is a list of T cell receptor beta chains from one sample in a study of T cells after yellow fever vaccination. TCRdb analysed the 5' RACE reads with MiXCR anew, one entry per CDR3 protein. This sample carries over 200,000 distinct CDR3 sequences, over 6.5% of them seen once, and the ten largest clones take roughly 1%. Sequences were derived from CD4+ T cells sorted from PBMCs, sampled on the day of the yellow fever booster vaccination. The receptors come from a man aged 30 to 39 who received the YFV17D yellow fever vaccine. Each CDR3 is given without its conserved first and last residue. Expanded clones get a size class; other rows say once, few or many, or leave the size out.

CDR3aa: ASSVAEGSYNEQF
v_gene: TRBV9
j_gene: TRBJ2-1
abundance: few

CDR3aa: ASNFRGTDTQY
v_gene: TRBV7-2
j_gene: TRBJ2-3
abundance: many

CDR3aa: SARVGRIQY
v_gene: TRBV20-1
j_gene: TRBJ2-4
abundance: many

CDR3aa: ASSPTSGRYTDTQY
v_gene: TRBV4-2
j_gene: TRBJ2-3
abundance: -

CDR3aa: SANDGYEQY
v_gene: TRBV20-1
j_gene: TRBJ2-7
abundance: few

CDR3aa: ASSQEWTSGRFHNEQF
v_gene: TRBV3-1
j_gene: TRBJ2-1
abundance: few

CDR3aa: ASSLTGFRGDEQF
v_gene: TRBV7-2
j_gene: TRBJ2-1
abundance: few

CDR3aa: ASSRGLNYGYT
v_gene: TRBV6-2/TRBV6-3
j_gene: TRBJ1-2
abundance: many

CDR3aa: ASSLNREAGYT
v_gene: TRBV5-4
j_gene: TRBJ1-2
abundance: -

CDR3aa: ASSAVLGSEQY
v_gene: TRBV5-1
j_gene: TRBJ2-7
abundance: -

CDR3aa: ASSPRRGGAF
v_gene: TRBV12-3/TRBV12-4
j_gene: TRBJ1-1
abundance: -

CDR3aa: ASSLRSLRGGELF
v_gene: TRBV12-3/TRBV12-4
j_gene: TRBJ2-2
abundance: many

CDR3aa: AWGFNEQF
v_gene: TRBV30
j_gene: TRBJ2-1
abundance: many

CDR3aa: ASSLAGRGLEQY
v_gene: TRBV7-2
j_gene: TRBJ2-7
abundance: many

CDR3aa: AISESGRYDYGYT
v_gene: TRBV10-3
j_gene: TRBJ1-2
abundance: -

CDR3aa: ASSQEPSEQY
v_gene: TRBV3-1
j_gene: TRBJ2-7
abundance: -

CDR3aa: ASSLGGAVTEAF
v_gene: TRBV7-2
j_gene: TRBJ1-1
abundance: once

CDR3aa: ASSFPEGQF
v_gene: TRBV7-9
j_gene: TRBJ2-1
abundance: many

CDR3aa: ASSLPSGSADTQY
v_gene: TRBV5-5
j_gene: TRBJ2-3
abundance: few

CDR3aa: ASRPKDRDREKLF
v_gene: TRBV12-3/TRBV12-4
j_gene: TRBJ1-4
abundance: -

CDR3aa: ASRYGRDKMDGYT
v_gene: TRBV6-5
j_gene: TRBJ1-2
abundance: -

CDR3aa: SASLLFRDRSYEQY
v_gene: TRBV20-1
j_gene: TRBJ2-7
abundance: -

CDR3aa: SASSGRENEQF
v_gene: TRBV20-1
j_gene: TRBJ2-1
abundance: many

CDR3aa: ASRPLAGGPGEQF
v_gene: TRBV6-1
j_gene: TRBJ2-1
abundance: -

CDR3aa: SAARREGYNEQF
v_gene: TRBV20-1
j_gene: TRBJ2-1
abundance: few

CDR3aa: SVGVVGARGANVLT
v_gene: TRBV29-1
j_gene: TRBJ2-6
abundance: few

CDR3aa: SAASGRPTDTQY
v_gene: TRBV20-1
j_gene: TRBJ2-3
abundance: -

CDR3aa: ASNLQEATEAF
v_gene: TRBV7-9
j_gene: TRBJ1-1
abundance: many

CDR3aa: ASSAGTQETQY
v_gene: TRBV7-3
j_gene: TRBJ2-5
abundance: many

CDR3aa: ASSQISTYNEQF
v_gene: TRBV14
j_gene: TRBJ2-1
abundance: many

CDR3aa: ASSLVAYGTDTQY
v_gene: TRBV7-2
j_gene: TRBJ2-3
abundance: many

CDR3aa: ASSFQGSGMGTGELF
v_gene: TRBV5-6
j_gene: TRBJ2-2
abundance: -

CDR3aa: ASSLVSGSVNEQF
v_gene: TRBV11-1
j_gene: TRBJ2-1
abundance: many

CDR3aa: ASSHQTGRYEQY
v_gene: TRBV16
j_gene: TRBJ2-7
abundance: many

CDR3aa: ASSLTQGARTTF
v_gene: TRBV5-1
j_gene: TRBJ1-1
abundance: many

CDR3aa: ASNPGATDTQY
v_gene: TRBV19
j_gene: TRBJ2-3
abundance: -

CDR3aa: ASSARASGLGTQY
v_gene: TRBV6-4
j_gene: TRBJ2-3
abundance: many

CDR3aa: SATLAGGPDIQY
v_gene: TRBV20-1
j_gene: TRBJ2-4
abundance: many